This T cell receptor beta chain is drawn from a study of identical twins' blood T cells. TCRdb reanalysed the 5' RACE reads using MiXCR and keeps one entry per CDR3 protein. The sample holds about 370,000 distinct CDR3 sequences; more than 25% are singletons and the top ten take 5.5% to 6.5%. Study findings and constraints: Top TCRbeta clonotypes were shared more with twin than unrelated donors.

With respect to this clonotype: Its antigen is not identified.

This clonotype was obtained from a woman between 18 and 49 years old in good health. Sequenced material: PBMCs.

The CDR3 sequence is CASSPGTSDYGQFF. In DNA form, the CDR3 reads TGCGCCAGCAGCCCCGGGACTAGCGATTATGGGCAGTTCTTC. The rearrangement uses TRBV5-1 and TRBJ2-1; 10 bases are shared with TRBD2. CDR1 is SGHRS and CDR2 is YFSETQ in the germline V gene. The trim removed 4 bases at V and 12 bases at J, leaving 10 bases unmatched. This CDR3 region has 14 residues.